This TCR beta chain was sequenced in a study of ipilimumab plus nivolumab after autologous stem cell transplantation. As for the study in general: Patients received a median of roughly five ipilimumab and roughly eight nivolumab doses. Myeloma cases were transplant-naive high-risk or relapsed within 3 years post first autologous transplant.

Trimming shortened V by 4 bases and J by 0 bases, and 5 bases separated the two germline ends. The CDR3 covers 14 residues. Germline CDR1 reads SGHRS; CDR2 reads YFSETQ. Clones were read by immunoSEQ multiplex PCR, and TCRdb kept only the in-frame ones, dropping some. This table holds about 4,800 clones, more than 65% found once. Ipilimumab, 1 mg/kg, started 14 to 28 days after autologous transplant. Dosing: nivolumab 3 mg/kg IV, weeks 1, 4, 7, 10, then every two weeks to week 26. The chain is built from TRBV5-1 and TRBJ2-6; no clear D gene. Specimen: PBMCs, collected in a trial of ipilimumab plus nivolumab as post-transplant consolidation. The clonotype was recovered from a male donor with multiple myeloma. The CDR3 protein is CASSASSGANVLTF. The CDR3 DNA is TGCGCCAGCAGCGCGAGCTCTGGGGCCAACGTCCTGACTTTC.